This note documents a single T cell receptor beta chain sequence. Its antigen is not known. The sample originates from a study of T cells in localized non-small cell lung cancer. Study results and caveats: T cell clonality was highest in uninvolved adjacent lung, above tumor.

The trim removed 1 base at V and 4 bases at J, leaving 12 bases unmatched. The length of the CDR3 is 18 residues. Germline V lookup: CDR1 LGHNA, CDR2 YNFKEQ. Sequencing used immunoSEQ multiplex PCR; TCRdb keeps in-frame clones, though not all of them. The data show fewer than 50,000 clones, 65% to 90% seen once. V gene TRBV4-2 combines with J gene TRBJ1-4, with 7 bases fitting TRBD1. This material consisted of PBMCs, taken before any cancer treatment. This receptor was taken from a man between 40 and 69 years old with stage II lung adenocarcinoma. In nucleotides, the CDR3 is TGTGCCAGCAGCCAAGCCCTCCTCTCAGGGGGATTTAATGAAAAACTGTTTTTT. It codes for CASSQALLSGGFNEKLFF.